This T cell receptor beta chain was profiled in a study of OX40 agonist ivuxolimab in advanced cancers. General study points: Expanded peripheral T-cell antigen specificity went undetermined.

Trimming stripped 5 bases from V and 2 bases from J, with 10 bases between. CDR3 length equals 14 residues. The germline V gene encodes CDR1 MDHEN and CDR2 SYDVKM. To note about this clone: Its antigen is not identified.

Libraries were prepared by immunoSEQ multiplex PCR; TCRdb keeps only in-frame clonotypes and omits some of them. The data show about 59,000 clones, 80% to 90% seen once. This receptor was identified in an adult with an advanced solid tumor such as melanoma, head and neck, liver or kidney cancer. This specimen consisted of CD4+ or CD8+ T cells sorted from blood, obtained in a trial of the OX40 agonist ivuxolimab. The genes are TRBV28 and TRBJ1-3; unclear D gene. CDR3 bases: TGTGCCAGCAGTCCTGGGGTCACTGGAAACACCATATATTTT. It is translated as CASSPGVTGNTIYF.